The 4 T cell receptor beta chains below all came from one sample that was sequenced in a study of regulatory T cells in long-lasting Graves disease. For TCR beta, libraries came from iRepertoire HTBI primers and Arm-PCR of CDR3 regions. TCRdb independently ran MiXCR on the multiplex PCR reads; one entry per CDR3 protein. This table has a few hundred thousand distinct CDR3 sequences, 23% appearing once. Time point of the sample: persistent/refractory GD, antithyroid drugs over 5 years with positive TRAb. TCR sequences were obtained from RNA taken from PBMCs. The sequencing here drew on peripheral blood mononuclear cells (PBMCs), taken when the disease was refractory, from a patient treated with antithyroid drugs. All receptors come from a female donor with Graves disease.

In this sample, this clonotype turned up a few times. CDR3 bases: TGCGCCAGCAGCAGCGGACTAGCGGGAGCCGGGGAGCTGTTTTTT. Its protein product is CASSSGLAGAGELFF. This rearrangement joins TRBV5-1 to TRBJ2-2, with TRBD2 identical over 13 bases. Looked up from germline, CDR1 is SGHRS and CDR2 is YFSETQ. The CDR3 loop spans 15 amino acids. V shed 4 bases, J shed 6 bases, and the junction held 3 bases outside the gene matches. The complete variable domain, with remaining parts taken from reference TRBV5-1 and TRBJ2-2, reads KAGVTQTPRYLIKTRGQQVTLSCSPISGHRSVSWYQQTPGQGLQFLFEYFSETQRNKGNFPGRFSGRQFSNSRSEMNVSTLELGDSALYLCASSSGLAGAGELFFGEGSRLTVL.

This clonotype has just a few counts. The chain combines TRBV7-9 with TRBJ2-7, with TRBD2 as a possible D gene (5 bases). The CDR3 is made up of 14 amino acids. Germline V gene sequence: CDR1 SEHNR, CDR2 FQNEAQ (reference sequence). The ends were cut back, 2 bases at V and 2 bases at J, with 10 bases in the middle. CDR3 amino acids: CASSLRRRPYEQYF. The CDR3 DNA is TGTGCCAGCAGCTTACGGCGGAGGCCCTACGAGCAGTACTTC.

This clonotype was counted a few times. Here the CDR3 reads CASSLQAAISYEQYF. The CDR3 DNA sequence: TGTGCCAGCAGCTTGCAAGCGGCTATCTCCTACGAGCAGTACTTC. V usage is TRBV7-2 and J usage is TRBJ2-7, with D perhaps TRBD2 (5 bases). The germline gives CDR1 SGHTA, CDR2 FQGNSA. V was trimmed by 3 bases and J by 0 bases, leaving 12 bases between them. The CDR3 consists of 15 residues.

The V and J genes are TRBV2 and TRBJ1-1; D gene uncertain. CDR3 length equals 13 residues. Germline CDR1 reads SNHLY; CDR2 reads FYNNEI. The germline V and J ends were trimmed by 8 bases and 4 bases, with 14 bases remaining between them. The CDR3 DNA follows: TGTGCCAGCCAGACAATAGGGTCCACTGAAGCTTTCTTT. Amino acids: CASQTIGSTEAFF.